This TCR beta chain was sequenced in a study of PD-L1 blockade in urothelial cancer. Study background: Intravenous atezolizumab, 1,200 mg every 3 weeks, was begun by patients in the mid-2010s.

CDR3 length: 12 residues. V lost 4 bases and J lost 3, with 5 bases in between. Germline-derived CDR1 and CDR2 are MDHEN and SYDVKM. The protocol was immunoSEQ multiplex PCR, while the TCRdb copy is restricted to in-frame clones and leaves out a portion. Of roughly 130,000 clones listed, around 85% are singletons. Time point of the sample: pretreatment peripheral blood. The sequenced sample was PBMCs, obtained around atezolizumab (anti-PD-L1) treatment. This receptor was taken from a man aged 50 to 60 with urothelial cancer. The rearrangement joins TRBV28 to TRBJ2-3; D remains ambiguous. In nucleotides, the CDR3 is TGTGCCAGCAGTTCTGTGACAGATACGCAGTATTTT. As protein: CASSSVTDTQYF.